This T cell receptor (beta chain) was identified in a study of T cell changes during pregnancy in multiple sclerosis (dated by TCRdb to the late 2010s). Regarding the research as a whole: Changes in the T cell repertoire over the course of pregnancy were examined in this study in women with multiple sclerosis.

To note about this clone: Its binding antigen is unknown. One base away there is no much larger clone; base qualities are not given.

From its cysteine to its phenylalanine, the CDR3 spans 15 amino acids. CDR3 DNA only is kept here, 45 bases in frame from base 1. Relative to germline, V is 7 bases shorter and J is 0 bases shorter, with 14 bases between their ends. The CDR1 and CDR2 encoded by the germline V gene are MNHEY and SVGAGI. Libraries were built with the immunoSEQ multiplex PCR assay. Held by TCRdb, this immuneACCESS table contains in-frame sequences only and omits some clones. Under half of the omission traces to an unresolved V gene where checked; the cause of the rest is unknown. In all, the sample holds about 70,000 clones, and approximately 94% of those were seen once. Approximately 0.58% of the sample belongs to the ten largest clones.

This TCR derives from a female donor with multiple sclerosis, enrolled in a pregnancy study. The sequence joins TRBV6-5 to TRBJ2-3; TRBD2 could be the D gene, as 7 bases match. This material consisted of peripheral blood, taken in the third trimester of pregnancy. The nucleotides are TGTGCCAGCACCGCCCGGGGGGCTAGCACAGATACGCAGTATTTT. It encodes CASTARGASTDTQYF.